This T cell receptor beta chain is from a study of metastatic and nonmetastatic thyroid tumors. Turning to the study itself: Both malignant and benign thyroid patients supplied peripheral blood and tumor or nodule tissue samples, across which the repertoires of these patients were then compared.

TCRdb reassembled clones from the PCR reads with MiXCR. The table has tens of thousands of clones, approximately 20% seen once. This CDR3 comprises 14 residues. The V gene's germline CDR1 is MNHEY and CDR2 SVGEGT. Among the patients, none had received any treatment before thyroid surgery. Findings and limits, study-wide: Patients with malignant thyroid tumors reportedly had significantly higher TCR beta diversity than those with benign nodules, in blood and tumor.

This clone was recorded many times. Antigen: not known. A much larger clone differs from this one at a single base, so this may be a read error. This sample also contains other DNA sequences that code for the same CDR3. Material: tumor tissue. The chain uses TRBV6-2 or TRBV6-3 and TRBJ1-2; 8 bases fit TRBD1. The TCR sequence derives from a female donor with papillary thyroid cancer or a benign thyroid nodule (not recorded which). Some clones in this sample may be carry-over from other donors' samples. The CDR3 loop reads CASRTDRGLDGYTF. The DNA of the CDR3 is TGCGCCAGCAGGACCGACAGGGGTTTAGATGGCTACACCTTC.